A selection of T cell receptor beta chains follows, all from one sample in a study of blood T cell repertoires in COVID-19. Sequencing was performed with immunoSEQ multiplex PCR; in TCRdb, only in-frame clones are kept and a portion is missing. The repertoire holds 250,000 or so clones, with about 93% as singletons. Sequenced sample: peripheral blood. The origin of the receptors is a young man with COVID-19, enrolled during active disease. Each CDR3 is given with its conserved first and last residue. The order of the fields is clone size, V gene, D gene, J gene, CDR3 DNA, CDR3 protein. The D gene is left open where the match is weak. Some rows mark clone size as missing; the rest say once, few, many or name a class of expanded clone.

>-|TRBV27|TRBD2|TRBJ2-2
TGTGCCAGCAGAGGACTAGCGGAAATTACCGGGGAGCTGTTTTTT
CASRGLAEITGELFF
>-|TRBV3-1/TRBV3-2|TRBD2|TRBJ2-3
TGTGCCAGCAGCCAAGATTATTGGACTAGCGGATATTACACAGATACGCAGTATTTT
CASSQDYWTSGYYTDTQYF
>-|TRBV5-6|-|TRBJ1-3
TGTGCCAGCAGACGGGTTGACTCTGGAAACACCATATATTTT
CASRRVDSGNTIYF
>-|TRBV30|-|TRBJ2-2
TGTGCCTGGAGTGTTACAGCCACCGGGGAGCTGTTTTTT
CAWSVTATGELFF
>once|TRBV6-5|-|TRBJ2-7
TGTGCCAGCAGTCCTCTAAAGTACGAGCAGTACTTC
CASSPLKYEQYF
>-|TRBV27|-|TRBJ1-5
TGTGCCAGCAGTGTCAGCAGGGGCCGAGTGGAACAGCCCCAGCATTTT
CASSVSRGRVEQPQHF
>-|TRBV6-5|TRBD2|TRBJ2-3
TGTGCCAGCAGTTACTCGAACGGGGGGGCTGATACGCAGTATTTT
CASSYSNGGADTQYF
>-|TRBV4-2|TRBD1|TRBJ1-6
TGTGCCAGCAGGCGACAGGGTAGTAATTCACCCCTCCACTTT
CASRRQGSNSPLHF
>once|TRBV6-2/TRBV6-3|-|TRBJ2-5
TGTGCCAGCAGTTACGGGGGGGCCCGGGGGAAGGAGACCCAGTACTTC
CASSYGGARGKETQYF
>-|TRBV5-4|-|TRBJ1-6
TGTGCCAGCAGCGACCCGGGTGCCTCCCCGTCCCTCCACTTT
CASSDPGASPSLHF
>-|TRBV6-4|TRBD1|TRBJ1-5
TGTGCCAGCAGTGAACAGGGGAGTGGTCAGCCCCAGCATTTT
CASSEQGSGQPQHF
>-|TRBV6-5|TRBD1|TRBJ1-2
TGTGCCAGCAAGGAGAGACAGGGGGTCAACTATGGCTACACCTTC
CASKERQGVNYGYTF
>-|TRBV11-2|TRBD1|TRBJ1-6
TGTGCCAGCAGCAGGACAGGGATTAATTCACCCCTCCACTTT
CASSRTGINSPLHF
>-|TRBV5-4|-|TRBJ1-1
TGTGCCAGCAGGCTTACCGCTAAGAGGGTAAACACTGAAGCTTTCTTT
CASRLTAKRVNTEAFF
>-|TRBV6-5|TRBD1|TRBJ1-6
TGTGCCAGCAGGGGACAGGTGGGCTCAGCCCTCCACTTT
CASRGQVGSALHF
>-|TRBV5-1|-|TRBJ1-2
TGCGCCAGCAGAGAGGACAGCTATGGCTACACCTTC
CASREDSYGYTF
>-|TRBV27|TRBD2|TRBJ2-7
TGTGCCAGCAGCAATCTAGCGGGGGGGCCTTACGAGCAGTACTTC
CASSNLAGGPYEQYF
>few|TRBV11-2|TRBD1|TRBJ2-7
TGTGCCAGCAGTCCACAGGGGCTGGGTAACTACGAGCAGTACTTC
CASSPQGLGNYEQYF
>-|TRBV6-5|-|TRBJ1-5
TGTGCCAGCAGCTCCGAAAGGGGGAACAATCAGCCCCAGCATTTT
CASSSERGNNQPQHF
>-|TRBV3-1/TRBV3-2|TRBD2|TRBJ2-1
TGTGCCAGCAGCCAAGTCGGCGGGGGGGCAAATGAGCAGTTCTTC
CASSQVGGGANEQFF
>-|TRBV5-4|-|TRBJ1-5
TGTGCCAGCAGCTTATCCCCAGATTCCAATCAGCCCCAGCATTTT
CASSLSPDSNQPQHF
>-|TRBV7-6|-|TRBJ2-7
TGTGCCAGCAGCCCCACGGACACTTCCTACGAGCAGTACTTC
CASSPTDTSYEQYF
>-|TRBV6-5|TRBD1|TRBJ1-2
TGTGCCAGCAGTTACCGACAGGGCGGCTATGGCTACACCTTC
CASSYRQGGYGYTF
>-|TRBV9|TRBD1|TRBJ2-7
TGTGCCAGCAGTGCCGGGACAGGGGGCTACGAGCAGTACTTC
CASSAGTGGYEQYF
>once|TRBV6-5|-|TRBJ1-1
TGTGCCAGCAAAGGCACGGGTATGAACACTGAAGCTTTCTTT
CASKGTGMNTEAFF
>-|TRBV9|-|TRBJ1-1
TGTGCCAGCAGCGTAGGGACAGCGAACACTGAAGCTTTCTTT
CASSVGTANTEAFF
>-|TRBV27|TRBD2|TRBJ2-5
TGTGCCAGCAGTTTAAGTGGAGCGGGGGGAAATAGAGGCCCTCACTTC
CASSLSGAGGNRGPHF
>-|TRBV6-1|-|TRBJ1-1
TGTGCCAGCAGTGAAACGGGGGAACGGACTGAAGCTTTCTTT
CASSETGERTEAFF
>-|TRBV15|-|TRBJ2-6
TGTGCCACCAGCATTTCTGCAGGGAAGGGCTCACCTGGGGCCAACGTCCTGACTTTC
CATSISAGKGSPGANVLTF
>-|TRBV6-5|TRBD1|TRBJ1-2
TGTGCCAGCAGTTACTCGACAGGGACAGGGGGGTATGGCTACACCTTC
CASSYSTGTGGYGYTF
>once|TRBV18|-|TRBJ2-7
TGTGCCAGCTCACCCCCCTTGACAGGTTCCTACGAGCAGTACTTC
CASSPPLTGSYEQYF
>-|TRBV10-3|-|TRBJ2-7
TGTGCCATCAGTGAGTCCAAGGGACTCTACGAGCAGTACTTC
CAISESKGLYEQYF
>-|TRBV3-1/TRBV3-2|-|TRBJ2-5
TGTGCCAGCAGCCCTTTGCGGGGTGACCTGGAGACCCAGTACTTC
CASSPLRGDLETQYF
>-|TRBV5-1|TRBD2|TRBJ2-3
TGCGCCAGCAGCGTGAGCGGACTAGCGGGGATTGGGGATACGCAGTATTTT
CASSVSGLAGIGDTQYF
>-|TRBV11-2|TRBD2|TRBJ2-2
TGTGCCAGCAGCTTTGGTGCGGGGGGGATAACCGGGGAGCTGTTTTTT
CASSFGAGGITGELFF
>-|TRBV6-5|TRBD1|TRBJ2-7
TGTGCCAGCAGCTTAAGGGGGCCTGGGGAGGAGCAGTACTTC
CASSLRGPGEEQYF
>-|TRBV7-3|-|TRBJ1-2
TGTGCCAGCACCCTAGGAGGCTGGCAGCCCCCTTACACCTTC
CASTLGGWQPPYTF
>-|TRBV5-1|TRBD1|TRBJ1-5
TGCGCCAGCAGCTTGGTGACAGGGGTTGACCAGCCCCAGCATTTT
CASSLVTGVDQPQHF
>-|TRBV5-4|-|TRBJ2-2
TGTGCCAGCAGCGGAAGCGTGGGGGCCGACGGCACCGGGGAGCTGTTTTTT
CASSGSVGADGTGELFF
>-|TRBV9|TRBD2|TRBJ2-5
TGTGCCAGCAGCGTCGGGGGGAAAGAGACCCAGTACTTC
CASSVGGKETQYF
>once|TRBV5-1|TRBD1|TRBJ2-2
TGCGCCAGCAGCCCCTCCCCTGACAGGGGGCGTACCGGGGAGCTGTTTTTT
CASSPSPDRGRTGELFF
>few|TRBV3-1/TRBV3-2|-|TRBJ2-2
TGTGCCAGCAGCCAAGGGTTCGGGTTAAACACCGGGGAGCTGTTTTTT
CASSQGFGLNTGELFF
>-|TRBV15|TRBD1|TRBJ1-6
TGTGCCACCAGCAGACGGGACAGGCAAAAAGGCACCCTCCACTTT
CATSRRDRQKGTLHF
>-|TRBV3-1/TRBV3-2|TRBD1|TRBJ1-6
TGTGCCAGCAGCCCCCTGGACAGGGTTTATTCACCCCTCCACTTT
CASSPLDRVYSPLHF
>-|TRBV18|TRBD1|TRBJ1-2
TGTGCCAGCTCACCGGGACAGGGAAAAGACTACACCTTC
CASSPGQGKDYTF
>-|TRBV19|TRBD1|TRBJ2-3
TGTGCCAGTAGTCCCCGACGACAGGGGCGAAACACAGATACGCAGTATTTT
CASSPRRQGRNTDTQYF
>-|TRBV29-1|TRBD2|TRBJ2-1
TGCAGCGTCGGGACTAGCGGGGGGAATACACAGTTCTTC
CSVGTSGGNTQFF
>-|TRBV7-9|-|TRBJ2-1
TGTGCCAGCAGCTTAGGTCCGTCGAGCCGCTACAATGAGCAGTTCTTC
CASSLGPSSRYNEQFF
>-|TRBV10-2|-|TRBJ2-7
TGCGCCAGCAGTGAGAGGGGGGAGGGCTACGAGCAGTACTTC
CASSERGEGYEQYF
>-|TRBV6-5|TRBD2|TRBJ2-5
TGTGCCAGCAGATTGGGACTAGCTGCGTCGGGGACCCAGTACTTC
CASRLGLAASGTQYF
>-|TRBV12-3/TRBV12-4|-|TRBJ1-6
TGTGCCAGTCTCAGGGATTATAATTCACCCCTCCACTTT
CASLRDYNSPLHF
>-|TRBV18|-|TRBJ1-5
TGTGCCAGCTCACCACTCGGGGGTAATAGCAATCAGCCCCAGCATTTT
CASSPLGGNSNQPQHF
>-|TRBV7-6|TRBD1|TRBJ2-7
TGTGCCAGCAGCTACGCCTCCGGGACAGGGGCGGGCGAGCAGTACTTC
CASSYASGTGAGEQYF
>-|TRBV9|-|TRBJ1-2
TGTGCCAGCAGCGTAGGTGGACAAGGGTTGGATGGCTACACCTTC
CASSVGGQGLDGYTF
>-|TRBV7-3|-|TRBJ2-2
TGTGCCAGCAGCCCCGTGGCCAAGACCGGGGAGCTGTTTTTT
CASSPVAKTGELFF
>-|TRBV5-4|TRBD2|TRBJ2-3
TGTGCCAGCAGCTTGGGGAGCGGGGGGGCTGATACGCAGTATTTT
CASSLGSGGADTQYF
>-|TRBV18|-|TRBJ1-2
TGTGCCAGCTCACCACTGAAGATAGCCTCCTATGGCTACACCTTC
CASSPLKIASYGYTF
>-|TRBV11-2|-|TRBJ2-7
TGTGCCAGCAGCTTGGGCATACGGGACAACGAGCAGTACTTC
CASSLGIRDNEQYF
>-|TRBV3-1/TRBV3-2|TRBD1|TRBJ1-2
TGTGCCAGCAGCCAAAGTTTCGGGACAGGACTGGGCTACACCTTC
CASSQSFGTGLGYTF
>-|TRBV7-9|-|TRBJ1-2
TGTGCCAGCAGCTTAGCAATCGGGGGAGAAGGAGGAGGCTACACCTTC
CASSLAIGGEGGGYTF